The 10 T cell receptor beta chains in this list originate from one sample, sequenced in a study of blood T cells in healthy people across ages. It was with a sample-barcoded 5' primer and a J-beta primer mix that a second PCR of about 7 to 12 cycles was run. A single record per CDR3 protein comes from TCRdb applying MiXCR to the 5' RACE reads. The sample carries 1.2 million to 1.5 million distinct CDR3 sequences, roughly 59% recorded once. The specimen was blood. The source of these receptors is a man between 18 and 29 years old in good health.

This clonotype was seen more than once but under ten times. The chain employs TRBV7-2 and TRBJ2-3; no clear D gene. Germline V gene data show CDR1 as SGHTA and CDR2 as FQGNSA. CDR3 length: 16 residues. Trimming left V 0 bases short and J 3 bases short, with 13 bases between. The CDR3 reads CASSLAPPVPTDTQYF. The CDR3 nucleotides read TGTGCCAGCAGCTTAGCCCCTCCGGTTCCGACAGATACGCAGTATTTT. Using reference TRBV7-2 and TRBJ2-3 for the parts outside the CDR3, the full variable domain is GAGVSQSPSNKVTEKGKDVELRCDPISGHTALYWYRQSLGQGLEFLIYFQGNSAPDKSGLPSDRFSAERTGGSVSTLTIQRTQQEDSAVYLCASSLAPPVPTDTQYFGPGTRLTVL.

This clonotype was seen a handful of times. This chain links TRBV7-9 with TRBJ2-5, with D perhaps TRBD1 or TRBD2 (5 bases each). This CDR3 spans 14 amino acids. Between the trimmed V and J ends, which lost 5 bases and 1 base, there was a span of 11 bases. CDR1 is SEHNR, CDR2 FQNEAQ, per germline (reference sequence). Here the CDR3 DNA reads TGTGCCAGCAGCCGTCCAGGGACCCAAGAGACCCAGTACTTC. Its protein is CASSRPGTQETQYF.

The chain carries TRBV4-2 and TRBJ2-1; D gene uncertain. The germline V gene encodes CDR1 LGHNA and CDR2 YNFKEQ. This CDR3 region has 12 residues. V lost 0 bases and J 9 bases, leaving 6 bases between the germline ends. CDR3 DNA sequence: TGTGCCAGCAGCCAAGAGAGGAGTGAGCAGTTCTTC. Its translation: CASSQERSEQFF.

The gene calls are TRBV2 and TRBJ2-1; tentative D call: TRBD2 (6 bases). There are 15 residues in the CDR3. CDR1 is SNHLY, CDR2 FYNNEI, per germline. Trimming removed 4 bases from V and 9 bases from J, with 19 bases in between. CDR3 in amino acids: CASSGLEGYSPEQFF. CDR3 in DNA: TGTGCCAGCAGTGGTCTGGAGGGCTATAGTCCTGAGCAGTTCTTC.

Only a few counts were recorded for this clonotype. The chain recombines TRBV20-1 with TRBJ2-5; D is perhaps TRBD1 (6 bases). Trimming pared 4 bases from V and 7 bases from J, leaving 22 bases between. Germline CDR1 and CDR2: DFQATT and SNEGSKA (reference sequence). The CDR3 length is 15 residues. CDR3 nucleotide sequence: TGCAGTGCTACCGGTTTGGACAGCTTAAGGGCGACCCAGTACTTC. It encodes CSATGLDSLRATQYF.

The chain uses TRBV4-3 and TRBJ2-2; either TRBD1 or TRBD2 may fit D (6 bases each). Germline V gives CDR1 LGHNA, CDR2 YSLEER. V lost 1 base and J lost 1, with 10 bases in between. The CDR3 loop spans 16 amino acids. For the CDR3, the DNA is TGCGCCAGCAGCCAAGGGAGGGGGGTGAACACCGGGGAGCTGTTTTTT. This translates into CASSQGRGVNTGELFF.

The chain employs TRBV7-8 and TRBJ1-1; TRBD1 matches at 10 bases. J was trimmed by 0 bases and V by 5 bases; bases with no gene match: 9. The germline CDR1 and CDR2 sequences are SGHVS and FQNEAQ. This CDR3 region has 17 residues. The CDR3 sequence: CASSHPGTGELNTEAFF. CDR3 sequence (DNA): TGTGCCAGCAGCCACCCGGGGACAGGGGAGTTGAACACTGAAGCTTTCTTT.

In this sample, this clonotype turned up a few times. This chain connects TRBV29-1 to TRBJ2-1, with TRBD1 as a possible D gene (6 bases). V was cut by 8 bases and J by 4 bases, with 12 bases left in between. Germline CDR1 is SQVTM and CDR2 is ANQGSEA. The CDR3 runs to 12 residues. CDR3 residues: CSQKDSYNEQFF. The CDR3 region has the DNA TGCAGCCAGAAGGACAGTTACAATGAGCAGTTCTTC.

This chain joins TRBV15 and TRBJ1-1; 7 bases line up with TRBD1. In germline, CDR1 is LNHNV, CDR2 YYDKDF (reference sequence). The V gene end was trimmed by 0 bases and the J gene end by 11 bases; junction bases not matched to a gene: 15. CDR3 length: 16 residues. The CDR3 loop is CATSRDLGQTEPMAFF. CDR3 nucleotides: TGTGCCACCAGCAGAGATCTGGGACAGACAGAACCGATGGCTTTCTTT.

The chain couples TRBV13 to TRBJ2-5; maybe TRBD1 (6 bases). The CDR3 is made up of 14 amino acids. Germline V CDR1 and CDR2: PRHDT, FYEKMQ (reference sequence). Trimming removed 5 bases at V and 2 bases at J, with 12 bases between. CDR3 amino acids: CASSALGQQETQYF. DNA of the CDR3: TGTGCCAGCAGCGCACTTGGACAGCAAGAGACCCAGTACTTC.